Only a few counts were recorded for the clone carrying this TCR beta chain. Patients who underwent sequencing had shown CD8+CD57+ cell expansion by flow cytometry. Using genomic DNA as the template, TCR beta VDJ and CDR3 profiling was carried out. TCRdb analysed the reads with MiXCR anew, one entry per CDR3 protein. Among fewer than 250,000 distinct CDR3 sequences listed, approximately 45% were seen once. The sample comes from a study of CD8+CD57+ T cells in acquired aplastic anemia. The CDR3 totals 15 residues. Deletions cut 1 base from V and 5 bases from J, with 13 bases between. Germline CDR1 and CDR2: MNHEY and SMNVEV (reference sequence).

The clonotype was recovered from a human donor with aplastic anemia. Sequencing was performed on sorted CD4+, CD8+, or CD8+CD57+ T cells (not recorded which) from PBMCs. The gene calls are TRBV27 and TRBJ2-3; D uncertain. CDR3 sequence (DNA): TGTGCCAGCAGTTTATTAAGGGTCCTTGGAGATACGCAGTATTTT. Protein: CASSLLRVLGDTQYF.